One and the same sample provided the 25 T cell receptor beta chains below, sequenced in a study of immune cell composition in non-small cell lung cancer. The protocol was immunoSEQ multiplex PCR, while the TCRdb copy is restricted to in-frame clones and leaves out a portion. The sample holds about 13,000 clones, over 65% seen once. Material: lung tumor tissue. Receptors were obtained from a human donor with non-small cell lung cancer.

The V and J genes are TRBV7-2 and TRBJ2-1; D possibly corresponds to TRBD2 (6 bases). Germline V gene lookup returns CDR1 SGHTA and CDR2 FQGNSA. The CDR3 has 14 residues. Trimming cost V 3 bases and J 10 bases, with 16 bases left between them. This CDR3 reads CASSFGAGAEEQFF. For the CDR3, the DNA is TGTGCCAGCAGCTTCGGAGCGGGTGCGGAGGAGCAGTTCTTC.

This rearrangement joins TRBV11-1 to TRBJ1-1, with 7 bases that match TRBD1. V was clipped by 5 bases and J by 4 bases; unmatched bases: 13. There are 16 residues in the CDR3. The germline V gene encodes CDR1 SGHAT and CDR2 FQDESV (reference sequence). The CDR3 loop reads CASSIDRALMGTEAFF. The CDR3 region has the DNA TGTGCCAGCAGCATTGACAGGGCCCTCATGGGCACTGAAGCTTTCTTT.

This sequence joins TRBV10-1 and TRBJ2-1, with 8 bases that match TRBD1. Germline-derived CDR1 and CDR2 are WNHNN and SYGVQD (reference sequence). The CDR3 consists of 12 residues. V lost 8 bases, J lost 10 bases, and 7 bases stayed unmatched. DNA of the CDR3: TGCGCCAGCCCGGACAGGGATTGGGAGCAGTTCTTC. It codes for CASPDRDWEQFF.

J is TRBJ1-2 and V is TRBV4-1; D remains unclear. CDR3 length: 16 residues. CDR1 is MGHRA and CDR2 is YSYEKL in the germline V gene. The germline V and J ends were trimmed by 0 bases and 2 bases, with 13 bases remaining between them. The CDR3 DNA follows: TGCGCCAGCAGCCAAGATGGAGGGAGGGAGAACTATGGCTACACCTTC. This encodes CASSQDGGRENYGYTF.

The rearrangement links TRBV4-3 to TRBJ2-5; no reliable D call. The CDR3 totals 16 residues. CDR1 LGHNA and CDR2 YSLEER come from the germline V gene. V dropped 1 base and J dropped 5 bases, with 17 bases sitting between them. For the CDR3, the DNA is TGCGCCAGCAGCCAAGGTCACAGCCGATCCCGGGAGACCCAGTACTTC. Protein product: CASSQGHSRSRETQYF.

V and J are TRBV6-1 and TRBJ1-5; possible D gene TRBD1, 5 bases. This CDR3 is 14 amino acids long. Germline CDR1 reads MNHNS; CDR2 reads SASEGT. V was cut by 0 bases and J by 12 bases, with 15 bases left in between. The CDR3: CASSEAEQGTLQHF. DNA for the CDR3: TGTGCCAGCAGTGAAGCCGAGCAGGGAACTCTCCAGCATTTT.

This chain links TRBV18 with TRBJ1-2; TRBD1 agrees at 7 bases. Trimming removed 6 bases from V and 5 bases from J; junction bases left unmatched: 12. The CDR3 has 15 residues. Per germline, CDR1 KGHSH and CDR2 LQKENI. The CDR3 region is CASSQAQTGIYGYTF. CDR3 DNA sequence: TGTGCCAGCTCGCAGGCTCAGACAGGGATTTATGGCTACACCTTC.

V and J are TRBV28 and TRBJ2-7, with a possible D match to TRBD1 (6 bases). Per germline, CDR1 MDHEN and CDR2 SYDVKM. V lost 7 bases and J lost 2, with 15 bases in between. This CDR3 comprises 14 residues. CDR3 nucleotide sequence: TGTGCCAGCACCGCAGGGGCAGCCCCCTACGAGCAGTACTTC. This sequence encodes CASTAGAAPYEQYF.

The CDR3 region is CASRGGLGVGETQYF. CDR3 DNA sequence: TGTGCCAGCCGCGGTGGACTCGGGGTTGGTGAGACCCAGTACTTC. This chain links TRBV6-5 with TRBJ2-5; D perhaps matches TRBD2 (5 bases). CDR3 size: 15 residues. Looked up from germline, CDR1 is MNHEY and CDR2 is SVGAGI. With 8 bases removed from V and 5 bases from J, the gap between germline ends came to 21 bases.

The chain couples TRBV6-4 to TRBJ2-2; D might be TRBD2 (5 bases). This CDR3 is 16 amino acids long. Germline-derived CDR1 and CDR2 are MRHNA and SNTAGT. Trimming cost V 5 bases and J 6 bases, with 19 bases left between them. As DNA, the CDR3 is TGTGCCAGCAGTCGGGGTTCGGGTTCGGACGCCGGGGAGCTGTTTTTT. Translating it yields CASSRGSGSDAGELFF.

The chain joins TRBV28 to TRBJ1-1; D is unresolved. From germline, CDR1 is MDHEN and CDR2 SYDVKM. V was trimmed by 7 bases and J by 5 bases, leaving 14 bases between them. The CDR3 has 13 residues. Here the CDR3 DNA reads TGTGCCAGCACCTCCGGCGGGAGGACTGAAGCTTTCTTT. Amino acid sequence: CASTSGGRTEAFF.

The gene calls are TRBV7-3 and TRBJ2-7, with 10 bases matching TRBD2. From germline, CDR1 is SGHTA and CDR2 FQGTGA. Trimming at V came to 5 bases and at J to 3 bases, leaving 10 bases not matched to a gene. The CDR3 has 16 residues. The CDR3 loop reads CASSPRSGRASYEQYF. In DNA, the CDR3 is TGTGCCAGCAGCCCCCGCAGCGGGAGGGCAAGCTACGAGCAGTACTTC. Combining the CDR3 with reference TRBV7-3 and TRBJ2-7 gives the whole variable domain GAGVSQTPSNKVTEKGKYVELRCDPISGHTALYWYRQSLGQGPEFLIYFQGTGAADDSGLPNDRFFAVRPEGSVSTLKIQRTERGDSAVYLCASSPRSGRASYEQYFGPGTRLTVT.

The rearrangement uses TRBV19 and TRBJ1-5; 8 bases agree with TRBD1. Germline CDR1 is LNHDA and CDR2 is SQIVND (reference sequence). The V and J ends lost 3 bases and 7 bases, in that order; junction bases with no gene match: 8. This CDR3 spans 15 amino acids. The CDR3: CASSMEDRAGQPQHF. In DNA form, the CDR3 reads TGTGCCAGTAGTATGGAGGACAGGGCGGGACAGCCCCAGCATTTT.

V and J are TRBV4-3 and TRBJ1-3, with TRBD1 as a possible D gene (5 bases). This CDR3 contains 18 residues. Trimming removed 0 bases from V and 2 bases from J, with 17 bases in between. CDR1 is LGHNA, CDR2 YSLEER, per germline. CDR3 protein: CASSQDHRMAGPGNTIYF. CDR3 nucleotides: TGCGCCAGCAGCCAAGACCACCGAATGGCAGGGCCTGGAAACACCATATATTTT.

This clone was recorded a few times. The genes are TRBV10-3 and TRBJ1-2, with 10 bases fitting TRBD1. There are 16 residues in the CDR3. Germline trimming cut 2 bases from V and 4 bases from J; bases unmatched to any gene: 7. Germline values: CDR1 ENHRY, CDR2 SYGVKD. The CDR3 DNA follows: TGTGCCATCAGTGAGGCGACAGGGGGCGCTGGCTATGGCTACACCTTC. Protein: CAISEATGGAGYGYTF.

As for this clone: The CDR3 does not end in the conserved phenylalanine or tryptophan, so this is likely a read error. Because the CDR3's place on the DNA is in doubt, the DNA is left out and the CDR3 is given as listed by TCRdb. This chain links TRBV6-1 with TRBJ2-7; the table assigns TRBD2, which was not confirmed against the DNA. The CDR3 spans 15 residues, counting both ends. Germline V gene data show CDR1 as MNHNS and CDR2 as SASEGT. This CDR3 is CASSEGRLDPPTMLL.

The chain links TRBV11-2 to TRBJ2-1, with 7 bases fitting TRBD1. This CDR3 region has 15 residues. From germline, CDR1 is SGHAT and CDR2 FQNNGV. The V segment lost 5 bases and the J segment 1 base; nucleotides outside the gene matches: 5. The CDR3 DNA sequence: TGTGCCAGCAGCCCCGACAGGGCGTCCTACAATGAGCAGTTCTTC. It is translated as CASSPDRASYNEQFF.

This chain connects TRBV27 to TRBJ1-1; 8 bases agree with TRBD1. Unmatched junction bases numbered 19, after V lost 6 bases and J lost 1 base. Germline V gene sequence: CDR1 MNHEY, CDR2 SMNVEV (reference sequence). The CDR3 loop spans 19 amino acids. The CDR3: CASSLYAGTGLGGNTEAFF. The CDR3, as DNA: TGTGCCAGCAGCCTCTATGCCGGGACAGGCTTAGGGGGGAACACTGAAGCTTTCTTT.

The chain carries TRBV28 and TRBJ2-7; the D gene is possibly TRBD1 (6 bases). The CDR3 spans 14 residues. Trimming stripped 6 bases from V and 3 bases from J, with 15 bases between. CDR1 MDHEN and CDR2 SYDVKM come from the germline V gene. The CDR3 DNA reads as TGTGCCAGCAGATCTGCGGACAGTTACTACGAGCAGTACTTC. This gives the protein CASRSADSYYEQYF.

V usage is TRBV28 and J usage is TRBJ2-5, with a possible D match to TRBD2 (6 bases). CDR1 is MDHEN and CDR2 is SYDVKM in the germline V gene. V gave up 8 bases and J gave up 2 bases, with 21 bases separating them. This CDR3 is built from 16 residues. CDR3 DNA sequence: TGTGCCAGCCGATCCGGAGGGGTAGCGGCTCAAGAGACCCAGTACTTC. This sequence encodes CASRSGGVAAQETQYF.

The V gene is TRBV6-1, the J gene TRBJ1-1; D ambiguous. Trimming stripped 4 bases from V and 0 bases from J, with 9 bases between. Germline CDR1 and CDR2: MNHNS and SASEGT. The CDR3 has 14 amino acids. The CDR3 loop is CASSGRSLNTEAFF. CDR3 nucleotides: TGTGCCAGCAGTGGTAGGAGCTTGAACACTGAAGCTTTCTTT.

V and J are TRBV18 and TRBJ1-2, with no clear D. CDR3 length equals 13 residues. Germline-derived CDR1 and CDR2 are KGHSH and LQKENI. With 2 bases removed from V and 4 bases from J, the gap between germline ends came to 8 bases. In DNA, the CDR3 is TGTGCCAGCTCACCAGATACAGCCTATGGCTACACCTTC. It yields the protein CASSPDTAYGYTF. Complete variable domain (other parts from reference TRBV18 and TRBJ1-2): NAGVMQNPRHLVRRRGQEARLRCSPMKGHSHVYWYRQLPEEGLKFMVYLQKENIIDESGMPKERFSAEFPKEGPSILRIQQVVRGDSAAYFCASSPDTAYGYTFGSGTRLTVV.

J is TRBJ2-7 and V is TRBV28; 10 bases match TRBD1. Per germline, CDR1 MDHEN and CDR2 SYDVKM. V dropped 10 bases and J dropped 1; count of bases not matched to a gene: 10. The CDR3 sequence is 15 residues long. This chain's CDR3 is CATRERDRGSYEQYF. DNA for the CDR3: TGTGCCACCCGCGAGCGGGACAGGGGATCCTACGAGCAGTACTTC.

This chain joins TRBV15 and TRBJ2-7, with 7 bases that match TRBD2. The CDR3 runs to 15 residues. The germline V gene encodes CDR1 LNHNV and CDR2 YYDKDF (reference sequence). Germline trimming cut 1 base from V and 4 bases from J; bases unmatched to any gene: 7. The CDR3 DNA sequence: TGTGCCACCAGCAGAGGGACTAGAGGGAGATACGAGCAGTACTTC. This codes for CATSRGTRGRYEQYF.

The genes are TRBV25-1 and TRBJ2-5; D perhaps matches TRBD2 (5 bases). Germline CDR1 and CDR2: MGHDK and SYGVNS. V lost 2 bases and J lost 4, with 17 bases in between. The CDR3 has 16 amino acids. The DNA for the CDR3 is TGTGCCAGCAGTGAAGTAGGCGGTGGGAGACGAGAGACCCAGTACTTC. It yields the protein CASSEVGGGRRETQYF.